The 13 T cell receptor beta chains given below trace back to one sample, sequenced in a study of blood T cell repertoires in COVID-19. Assay used: immunoSEQ multiplex PCR; TCRdb lists only in-frame clones, some missing. The sample lists a few hundred thousand clones, approximately 89% occurring once. The sequenced sample consisted of PBMCs or T cells enriched from blood (not recorded which). Every receptor here comes from a man in his thirties or forties who had recovered from COVID-19.

The gene calls are TRBV19 and TRBJ2-1; 13 nucleotides agree with TRBD2. The germline CDR1 and CDR2 sequences are LNHDA and SQIVND (reference sequence). The CDR3 consists of 14 residues. Trimming removed 5 bases from V and 7 bases from J; junction bases left unmatched: 2. CDR3 loop: CASSVLAGGNEQFF. In nucleotides, the CDR3 is TGTGCCAGTAGTGTACTAGCGGGGGGGAATGAGCAGTTCTTC.

The rearrangement uses TRBV19 and TRBJ2-1, with 12 bases that match TRBD2. V lost 7 bases and J lost 4; bases outside the gene matches: 5. The CDR3 contains 15 residues. The germline CDR1 and CDR2 sequences are LNHDA and SQIVND (reference sequence). Here the CDR3 DNA reads TGTGCCAGTACCGCACTAGCGGGGGGATACAATGAGCAGTTCTTC. It translates to CASTALAGGYNEQFF.

This clone was seen once. V gene TRBV27 combines with J gene TRBJ1-6; D is possibly TRBD1 (5 bases). Between the trimmed V and J ends, which lost 5 bases and 0 bases, there was a span of 17 bases. Per the germline V gene, CDR1 is MNHEY and CDR2 is SMNVEV (reference sequence). The CDR3 sequence is 18 residues long. CDR3 DNA: TGTGCCAGCAGTCCCCGCGGGACCCTTAGCTCCTATAATTCACCCCTCCACTTT. Its protein is CASSPRGTLSSYNSPLHF.

The rearrangement links TRBV4-3 to TRBJ1-6, with 9 bases identical to TRBD1. CDR3 length equals 15 residues. V shed 1 base, J shed 6 bases, and the junction held 1 base outside the gene matches. Germline lookup yields CDR1 LGHNA and CDR2 YSLEER. CDR3 sequence reads: CASSQVQGANSPLHF. The CDR3 nucleotides are TGCGCCAGCAGCCAAGTACAGGGGGCTAATTCACCCCTCCACTTT.

This clone occurred a few times. J is TRBJ1-2 and V is TRBV29-1, with 10 bases identical to TRBD1. Germline assignment: CDR1 SQVTM and CDR2 ANQGSEA. This CDR3 spans 14 amino acids. Germline trimming cut 4 bases from V and 4 bases from J; bases unmatched to any gene: 6. CDR3 amino acids: CSVAGTGDAYGYTF. Here the CDR3 DNA reads TGCAGCGTTGCTGGGACAGGGGATGCCTATGGCTACACCTTC. Drawing the rest from reference TRBV29-1 and TRBJ1-2, the complete variable domain is SAVISQKPSRDICQRGTSLTIQCQVDSQVTMMFWYRQQPGQSLTLIATANQGSEATYESGFVIDKFPISRPNLTFSTLTVSNMSPEDSSIYLCSVAGTGDAYGYTFGSGTRLTVV.

This clone was seen only a few times. The gene calls are TRBV6-5 and TRBJ2-7; the match to TRBD1 covers 7 bases. The germline gives CDR1 MNHEY, CDR2 SVGAGI. The V and J ends lost 4 bases and 0 bases, in that order; junction bases with no gene match: 3. This CDR3 is 14 amino acids long. This chain's CDR3 is CASSSTGNSYEQYF. The CDR3 coding sequence is TGTGCCAGCAGTTCGACAGGGAACTCCTACGAGCAGTACTTC.

The chain employs TRBV5-6 and TRBJ1-3; D unresolved. V lost 3 bases and J lost 0, with 13 bases in between. The germline CDR1 and CDR2 sequences are SGHDT and YYEEEE. The CDR3 is made up of 16 amino acids. This CDR3 reads CASSSDPGSSGNTIYF. In DNA form, the CDR3 reads TGTGCCAGCAGCTCGGACCCCGGGAGCTCTGGAAACACCATATATTTT. Supplemented by reference TRBV5-6 and TRBJ1-3, the full variable domain reads DAGVTQSPTHLIKTRGQQVTLRCSPKSGHDTVSWYQQALGQGPQFIFQYYEEEERQRGNFPDRFSGHQFPNYSSELNVNALLLGDSALYLCASSSDPGSSGNTIYFGEGSWLTVV.

This clone was detected once. The chain uses TRBV6-5 and TRBJ1-3, with D perhaps TRBD1 (6 bases). The CDR3 contains 16 residues. V shed 2 bases and J shed 0 bases, with 11 bases lying between them. From germline, CDR1 is MNHEY and CDR2 SVGAGI. The CDR3 reads CASSYTTGLSGNTIYF. CDR3 coding DNA: TGTGCCAGCAGTTACACGACAGGTCTCTCTGGAAACACCATATATTTT.

The chain couples TRBV4-2 to TRBJ1-5; no reliable D call. The CDR3 consists of 16 residues. The V and J ends lost 0 bases and 4 bases respectively, with 13 bases between them. Germline V gene lookup returns CDR1 LGHNA and CDR2 YNFKEQ. This chain's CDR3 is CASSQDKFPGNQPQHF. CDR3 nucleotide sequence: TGTGCCAGCAGCCAAGATAAATTCCCAGGAAATCAGCCCCAGCATTTT.

The chain uses TRBV7-2 and TRBJ1-2; D unclear. This CDR3 is 12 amino acids long. CDR1 and CDR2 from the germline V gene are SGHTA and FQGNSA. V gave up 4 bases and J gave up 7 bases, with 10 bases separating them. CDR3 sequence reads: CASSSDRGGYTF. The CDR3 DNA follows: TGTGCCAGCAGCTCCGACCGAGGTGGCTACACCTTC. The variable domain in full, completed from reference TRBV7-2 and TRBJ1-2, reads GAGVSQSPSNKVTEKGKDVELRCDPISGHTALYWYRQSLGQGLEFLIYFQGNSAPDKSGLPSDRFSAERTGGSVSTLTIQRTQQEDSAVYLCASSSDRGGYTFGSGTRLTVV.

This sequence joins TRBV27 and TRBJ1-1; the D gene is possibly TRBD1 (5 bases). The length of the CDR3 is 15 residues. The ends were cut back, 4 bases at V and 0 bases at J, with 12 bases in the middle. Germline lookup yields CDR1 MNHEY and CDR2 SMNVEV (reference sequence). CDR3 region: CASSWGRNVNTEAFF. CDR3 nucleotides: TGTGCCAGCAGTTGGGGCCGAAACGTGAACACTGAAGCTTTCTTT.

This clone appeared a single time. The CDR3 loop reads CASSSLDRGLDEKLFF. In nucleotides, the CDR3 is TGTGCCAGCAGCAGTCTTGACAGGGGGCTTGATGAAAAACTGTTTTTT. The chain uses TRBV7-2 and TRBJ1-4; 10 bases line up with TRBD1. The V gene's germline CDR1 is SGHTA and CDR2 FQGNSA. CDR3 length equals 16 residues. V lost 5 bases and J lost 6; bases outside the gene matches: 9. Looking up the rest from reference TRBV7-2 and TRBJ1-4 gives the full variable domain: GAGVSQSPSNKVTEKGKDVELRCDPISGHTALYWYRQSLGQGLEFLIYFQGNSAPDKSGLPSDRFSAERTGGSVSTLTIQRTQQEDSAVYLCASSSLDRGLDEKLFFGSGTQLSVL.

This clone has a single count. The gene calls are TRBV5-5 and TRBJ2-7; D is perhaps TRBD1 (6 bases). The CDR3 is made up of 19 amino acids. CDR1 and CDR2 (germline): SGHKS, YYEKEE (reference sequence). Deletions cut 4 bases from V and 5 bases from J, with 31 bases between. Here the CDR3 reads CASSGYYNPGRTEGNEQYF. The CDR3 DNA reads TGTGCCAGCAGCGGCTACTACAACCCAGGCCGGACAGAGGGTAACGAGCAGTACTTC.